The clone carrying this T cell receptor (beta chain) was counted at least ten times. This sample is part of a study of read filtering for tumor transcriptome and immune sequencing. The library was built from around 400 ng RNA with molecular barcoded adaptors for alpha/delta and beta/gamma chains. Each CDR3 protein is one row after TCRdb ran MiXCR on the reads. The sample comprises 20,000 to 25,000 distinct CDR3 sequences, about an eighth of which are singletons, and about 70% rests with the top ten. After removal of 6 bases from V and 0 bases from J, the junction contained 14 bases not matched to a gene. The CDR3 is made up of 17 amino acids. Per the germline V gene, CDR1 is DFQATT and CDR2 is SNEGSKA (reference sequence).

The chain joins TRBV20-1 to TRBJ1-5; TRBD1 matches at 7 bases. The receptor was derived from a donor over 35 with multiple myeloma. Specimen: a population of CD138-negative cells sorted from bone marrow. CDR3 sequence: CSAVGNRGTFSNQPQHF. For the CDR3, the DNA is TGCAGTGCCGTCGGCAACAGGGGCACCTTTAGCAATCAGCCCCAGCATTTT.